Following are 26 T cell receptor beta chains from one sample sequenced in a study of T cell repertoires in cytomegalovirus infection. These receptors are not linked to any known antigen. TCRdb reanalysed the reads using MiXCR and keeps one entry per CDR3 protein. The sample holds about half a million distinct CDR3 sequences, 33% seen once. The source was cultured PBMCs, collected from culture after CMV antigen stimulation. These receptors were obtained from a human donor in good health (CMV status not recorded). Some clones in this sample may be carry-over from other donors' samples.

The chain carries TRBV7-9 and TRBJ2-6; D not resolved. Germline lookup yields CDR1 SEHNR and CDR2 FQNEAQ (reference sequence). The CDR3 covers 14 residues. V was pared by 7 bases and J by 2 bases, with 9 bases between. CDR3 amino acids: CASTPGAGANVLTF. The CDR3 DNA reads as TGTGCCAGCACCCCCGGAGCTGGGGCCAACGTCCTGACTTTC.

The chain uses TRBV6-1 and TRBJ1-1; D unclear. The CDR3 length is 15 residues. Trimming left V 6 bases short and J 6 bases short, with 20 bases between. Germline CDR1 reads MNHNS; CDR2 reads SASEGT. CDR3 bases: TGTGCCAGCAGCCGCCGACCGATTGGGAGGGCTGAAGCTTTCTTT. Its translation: CASSRRPIGRAEAFF.

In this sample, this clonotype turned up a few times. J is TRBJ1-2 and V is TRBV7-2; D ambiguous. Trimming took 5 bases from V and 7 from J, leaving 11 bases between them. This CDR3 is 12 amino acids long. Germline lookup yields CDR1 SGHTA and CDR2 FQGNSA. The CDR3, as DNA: TGTGCCAGCAGCCCACAGCTCTCTGGCTACACCTTC. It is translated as CASSPQLSGYTF.

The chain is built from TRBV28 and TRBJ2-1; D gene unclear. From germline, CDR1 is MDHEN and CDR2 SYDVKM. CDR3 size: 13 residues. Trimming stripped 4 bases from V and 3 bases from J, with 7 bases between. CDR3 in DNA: TGTGCCAGCAGTTGGCCAAACTACAATGAGCAGTTCTTC. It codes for CASSWPNYNEQFF.

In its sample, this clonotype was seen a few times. The DNA of the CDR3 is TGTGCCAGCAGCATGAGGAGTTCTGGGGCCAACGTCCTGACTTTC. Protein: CASSMRSSGANVLTF. The V call is TRBV19, the J call TRBJ2-6; D uncertain. This CDR3 spans 15 amino acids. From germline, CDR1 is LNHDA and CDR2 SQIVND (reference sequence). Trimming stripped 9 bases from V and 1 base from J, with 13 bases between.

CDR3 amino acids: CASSAPSGTGDEQYF. The CDR3 bases are TGTGCCAGCAGCGCCCCGAGCGGGACTGGGGACGAGCAGTACTTC. The rearrangement uses TRBV25-1 and TRBJ2-7; the match to TRBD2 covers 7 bases. The V gene end was trimmed by 6 bases and the J gene end by 5 bases; junction bases not matched to a gene: 13. The length of the CDR3 is 15 residues. Germline V gives CDR1 MGHDK, CDR2 SYGVNS.

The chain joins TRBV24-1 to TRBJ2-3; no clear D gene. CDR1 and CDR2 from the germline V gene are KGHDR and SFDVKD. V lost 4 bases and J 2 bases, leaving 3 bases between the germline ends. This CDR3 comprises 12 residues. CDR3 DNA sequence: TGTGCCACCAGTGAAACCACAGATACGCAGTATTTT. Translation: CATSETTDTQYF.

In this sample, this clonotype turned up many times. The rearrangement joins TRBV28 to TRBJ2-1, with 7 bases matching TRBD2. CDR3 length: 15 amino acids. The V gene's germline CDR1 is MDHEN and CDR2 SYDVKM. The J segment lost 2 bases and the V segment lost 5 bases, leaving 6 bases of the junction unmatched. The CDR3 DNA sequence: TGTGCCAGCAGTCTTGCGGGAGTGCCCTACAATGAGCAGTTCTTC. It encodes CASSLAGVPYNEQFF.

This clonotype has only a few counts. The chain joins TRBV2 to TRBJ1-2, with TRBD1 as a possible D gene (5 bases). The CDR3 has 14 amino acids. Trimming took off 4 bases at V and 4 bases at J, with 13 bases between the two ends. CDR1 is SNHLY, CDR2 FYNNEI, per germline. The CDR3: CASSGDSLAYGYTF. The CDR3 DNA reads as TGTGCCAGCAGTGGAGACAGTTTAGCCTATGGCTACACCTTC.

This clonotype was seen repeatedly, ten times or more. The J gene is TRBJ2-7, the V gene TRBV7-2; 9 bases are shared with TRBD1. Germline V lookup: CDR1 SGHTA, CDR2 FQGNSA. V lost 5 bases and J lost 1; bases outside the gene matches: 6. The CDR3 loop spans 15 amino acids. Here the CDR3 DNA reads TGTGCCAGCAGCCATCGAGGGACAGGGTCCTACGAGCAGTACTTC. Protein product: CASSHRGTGSYEQYF.

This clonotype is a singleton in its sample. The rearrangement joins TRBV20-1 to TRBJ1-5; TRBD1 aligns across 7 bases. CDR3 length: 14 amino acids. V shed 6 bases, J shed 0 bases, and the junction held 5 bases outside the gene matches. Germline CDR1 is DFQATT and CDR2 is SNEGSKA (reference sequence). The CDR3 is CSATRQGSNQPQHF. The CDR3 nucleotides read TGCAGTGCCACCCGACAGGGTAGCAATCAGCCCCAGCATTTT.

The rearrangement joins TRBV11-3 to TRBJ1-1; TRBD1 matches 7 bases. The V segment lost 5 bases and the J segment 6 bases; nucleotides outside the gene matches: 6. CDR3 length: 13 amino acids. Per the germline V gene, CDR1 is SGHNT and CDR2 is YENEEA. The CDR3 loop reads CASSRTGWPEAFF. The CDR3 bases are TGTGCCAGCAGCAGGACAGGCTGGCCTGAAGCTTTCTTT.

The CDR3 here is CSAGISASGLRTDTQYF. In DNA form, the CDR3 reads TGCAGTGCTGGCATTTCGGCTAGCGGTCTACGCACAGATACGCAGTATTTT. This chain links TRBV20-1 with TRBJ2-3, with 7 nucleotides matching TRBD2. There are 17 residues in the CDR3. Germline V gene sequence: CDR1 DFQATT, CDR2 SNEGSKA (reference sequence). The trim removed 5 bases at V and 1 base at J, leaving 15 bases unmatched.

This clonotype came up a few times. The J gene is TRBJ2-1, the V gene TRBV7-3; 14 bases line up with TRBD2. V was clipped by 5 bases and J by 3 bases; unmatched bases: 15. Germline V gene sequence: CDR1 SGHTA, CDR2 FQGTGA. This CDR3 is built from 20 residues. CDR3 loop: CASSPRRGLAGVRDYNEQFF. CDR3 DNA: TGTGCCAGCAGCCCACGACGGGGACTAGCGGGAGTTCGGGACTACAATGAGCAGTTCTTC.

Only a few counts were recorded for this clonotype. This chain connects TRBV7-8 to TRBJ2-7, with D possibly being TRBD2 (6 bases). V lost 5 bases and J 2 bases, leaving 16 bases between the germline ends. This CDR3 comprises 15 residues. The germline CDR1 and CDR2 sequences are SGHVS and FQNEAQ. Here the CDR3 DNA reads TGTGCCAGCAGCCAGACCCTAGCGCAAACCTACGAGCAGTACTTC. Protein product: CASSQTLAQTYEQYF.

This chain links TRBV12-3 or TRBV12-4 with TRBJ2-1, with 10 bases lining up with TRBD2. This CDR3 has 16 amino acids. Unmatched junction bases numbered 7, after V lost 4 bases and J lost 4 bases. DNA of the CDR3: TGTGCCAGCAGTTCCCGCCTAGCGGGAGTTTACAATGAGCAGTTCTTC. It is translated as CASSSRLAGVYNEQFF.

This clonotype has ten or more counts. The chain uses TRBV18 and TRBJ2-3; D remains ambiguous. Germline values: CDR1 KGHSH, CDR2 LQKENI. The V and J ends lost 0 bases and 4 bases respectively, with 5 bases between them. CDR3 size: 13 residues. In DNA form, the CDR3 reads TGTGCCAGCTCACCACCGTCGGCAGATACGCAGTATTTT. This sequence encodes CASSPPSADTQYF.

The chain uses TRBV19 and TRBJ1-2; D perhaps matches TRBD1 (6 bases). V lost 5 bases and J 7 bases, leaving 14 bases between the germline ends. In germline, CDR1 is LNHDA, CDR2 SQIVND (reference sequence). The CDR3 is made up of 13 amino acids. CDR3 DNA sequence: TGTGCCAGTAGTCGGAGGGGGGATCTTGGCTACACCTTC. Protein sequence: CASSRRGDLGYTF. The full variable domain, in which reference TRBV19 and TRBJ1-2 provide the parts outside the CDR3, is DGGITQSPKYLFRKEGQNVTLSCEQNLNHDAMYWYRQDPGQGLRLIYYSQIVNDFQKGDIAEGYSVSREKKESFPLTVTSAQKNPTAFYLCASSRRGDLGYTFGSGTRLTVV.

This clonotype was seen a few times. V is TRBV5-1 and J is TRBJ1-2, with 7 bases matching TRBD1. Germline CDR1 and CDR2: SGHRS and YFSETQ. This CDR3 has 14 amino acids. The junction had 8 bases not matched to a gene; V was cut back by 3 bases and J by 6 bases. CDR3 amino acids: CASSWDSFSDGYTF. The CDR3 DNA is TGCGCCAGCAGCTGGGACAGTTTTAGTGATGGCTACACCTTC.

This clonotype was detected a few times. CDR3 sequence (DNA): TGTGCCAGTAGTATAGCTGGACAGGGTAATTCACCCCTCCACTTT. Protein product: CASSIAGQGNSPLHF. The J gene is TRBJ1-6, the V gene TRBV19, with 8 nucleotides matching TRBD1. This CDR3 has 15 amino acids. CDR1 and CDR2 (germline): LNHDA, SQIVND (reference sequence). The V and J ends lost 1 base and 6 bases, in that order; junction bases with no gene match: 2.

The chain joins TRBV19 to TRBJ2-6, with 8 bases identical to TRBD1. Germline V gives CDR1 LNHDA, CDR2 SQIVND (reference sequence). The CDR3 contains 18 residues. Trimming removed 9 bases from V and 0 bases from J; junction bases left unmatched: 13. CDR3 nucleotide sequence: TGTGCCAGCTCCATCCCGACAGGGGCTACCTCTGGGGCCAACGTCCTGACTTTC. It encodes CASSIPTGATSGANVLTF.

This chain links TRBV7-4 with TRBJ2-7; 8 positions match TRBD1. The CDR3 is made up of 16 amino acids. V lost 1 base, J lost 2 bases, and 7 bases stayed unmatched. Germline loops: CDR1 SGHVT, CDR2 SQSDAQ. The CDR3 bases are TGTGCCAGCAGCTTAGTTAGGACAGGGATAGCCTACGAGCAGTACTTC. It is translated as CASSLVRTGIAYEQYF.

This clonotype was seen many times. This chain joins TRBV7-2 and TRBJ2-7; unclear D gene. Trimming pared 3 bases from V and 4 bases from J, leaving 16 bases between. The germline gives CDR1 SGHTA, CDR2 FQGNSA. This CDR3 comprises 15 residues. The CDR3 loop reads CASSLGQVGQYEQYF. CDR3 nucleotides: TGTGCCAGCAGCTTGGGTCAGGTGGGCCAATACGAGCAGTACTTC. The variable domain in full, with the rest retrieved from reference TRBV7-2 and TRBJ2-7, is GAGVSQSPSNKVTEKGKDVELRCDPISGHTALYWYRQSLGQGLEFLIYFQGNSAPDKSGLPSDRFSAERTGGSVSTLTIQRTQQEDSAVYLCASSLGQVGQYEQYFGPGTRLTVT.

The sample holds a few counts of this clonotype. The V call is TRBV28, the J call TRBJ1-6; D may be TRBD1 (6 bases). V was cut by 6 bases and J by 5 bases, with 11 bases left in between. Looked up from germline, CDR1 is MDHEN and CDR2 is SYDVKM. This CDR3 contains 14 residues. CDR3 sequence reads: CASSNGQNNSPLHF. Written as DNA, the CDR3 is TGTGCCAGCAGCAACGGACAGAATAATTCACCCCTCCACTTT.

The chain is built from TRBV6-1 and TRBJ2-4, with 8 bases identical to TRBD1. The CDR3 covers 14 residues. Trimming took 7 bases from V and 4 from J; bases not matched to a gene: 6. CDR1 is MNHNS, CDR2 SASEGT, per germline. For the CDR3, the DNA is TGTGCCAGCATCACAGGGGGAACGAAAAACATTCAGTACTTC. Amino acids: CASITGGTKNIQYF.

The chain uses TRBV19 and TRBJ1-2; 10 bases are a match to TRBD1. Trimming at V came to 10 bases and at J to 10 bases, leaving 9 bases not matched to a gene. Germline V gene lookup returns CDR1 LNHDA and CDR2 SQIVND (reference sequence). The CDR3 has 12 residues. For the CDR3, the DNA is TGTGCCACCCGGGACAGGGGAACCTACTACACCTTC. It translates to CATRDRGTYYTF.